These 17 T cell receptor beta chains were all obtained from the same sample, sequenced in a study of post-analysis software for immune sequencing data. Built from TCR beta cDNA, the libraries had unique molecular identifiers in them. MiXCR, run by TCRdb on the PCR reads, gives a single entry per CDR3 protein. Of hundreds of thousands of distinct CDR3 sequences in the sample, roughly 29% are singletons; the top ten hold roughly 0.53%. Study results and caveats: Relative to controls, patients had 4 or 5 TRBV segments at higher frequency, with TRBV5-6, TRBV5-1 and TRBV20-1 among these.

These receptors have no identified antigens. The sequenced sample consisted of blood. The receptors here all came from a girl between 10 and 17 years old with multiple sclerosis.

The rearrangement joins TRBV20-1 to TRBJ2-1, with 10 bases matching TRBD2. The V and J ends lost 6 bases and 1 base, in that order; junction bases with no gene match: 3. The CDR3 loop spans 14 amino acids. Germline V gene sequence: CDR1 DFQATT, CDR2 SNEGSKA (reference sequence). This chain's CDR3 is CSATSGRSYNEQFF. The CDR3 DNA is TGCAGTGCGACTAGCGGGCGGTCCTACAATGAGCAGTTCTTC.

The J gene is TRBJ1-2, the V gene TRBV5-1; the match to TRBD1 covers 7 bases. The CDR3 consists of 13 residues. CDR1 is SGHRS, CDR2 YFSETQ, per germline. V dropped 4 bases and J dropped 8; count of bases not matched to a gene: 8. The CDR3 region is CASSTSGGGGYTF. Written as DNA, the CDR3 is TGCGCCAGCAGCACCTCAGGGGGAGGAGGCTACACCTTC.

This clonotype was detected a few times. The chain is built from TRBV20-1 and TRBJ2-6; TRBD2 agrees at 13 bases. J was trimmed by 0 bases and V by 0 bases; bases with no gene match: 2. CDR1 is DFQATT and CDR2 is SNEGSKA in the germline V gene (reference sequence). The CDR3 contains 18 residues. CDR3 nucleotides: TGCAGTGCTAGAGAGGGACTAGCGGGGCGCTCTGGGGCCAACGTCCTGACTTTC. Protein sequence: CSAREGLAGRSGANVLTF.

The gene calls are TRBV7-8 and TRBJ2-6, with TRBD2 matching 14 bases. The junction had 7 bases not matched to a gene; V was cut back by 4 bases and J by 2 bases. CDR1 is SGHVS and CDR2 is FQNEAQ in the germline V gene. CDR3 length: 19 amino acids. For the CDR3, the DNA is TGTGCCAGCAGCTCACGGACTAGCGGGAGGTACCCTGGGGCCAACGTCCTGACTTTC. It encodes CASSSRTSGRYPGANVLTF.

In the case of this clonotype: This clone may be a read error of a much larger clone one base away. V usage is TRBV5-1 and J usage is TRBJ2-1, with 9 bases matching TRBD2. V was clipped by 2 bases and J by 11 bases; unmatched bases: 8. Germline loops: CDR1 SGHRS, CDR2 YFSETQ. The CDR3 has 14 residues. The CDR3 DNA follows: TGCGCCAGCAGCTTCGGCGGGGGGGCGAATAAGCAGTTCTTC. Amino acids: CASSFGGGANKQFF.

A few counts support this clonotype. The chain has TRBV27 and TRBJ1-4; no clear D. From germline, CDR1 is MNHEY and CDR2 SMNVEV (reference sequence). This CDR3 comprises 14 residues. V lost 5 bases and J lost 8, with 15 bases in between. The CDR3: CASSDPGNPEKLFF. The CDR3 nucleotides read TGTGCCAGCAGTGATCCGGGAAACCCGGAAAAACTGTTTTTT. Together with reference TRBV27 and TRBJ1-4, the CDR3 gives the full variable domain: EAQVTQNPRYLITVTGKKLTVTCSQNMNHEYMSWYRQDPGLGLRQIYYSMNVEVTDKGDVPEGYKVSRKEKRNFPLILESPSPNQTSLYFCASSDPGNPEKLFFGSGTQLSVL.

This clonotype was observed once. V is TRBV7-9 and J is TRBJ1-5; weak D call: TRBD1 (6 bases). Trimming stripped 5 bases from V and 5 bases from J, with 25 bases between. Germline V gives CDR1 SEHNR, CDR2 FQNEAQ (reference sequence). The CDR3 length is 18 residues. CDR3 coding DNA: TGTGCCAGCAGCAACGGGGACGGGGGGGCCCTAGATGATCAGCCCCAGCATTTT. Translating gives CASSNGDGGALDDQPQHF. Complete variable domain (other parts from reference TRBV7-9 and TRBJ1-5): DTGVSQNPRHKITKRGQNVTFRCDPISEHNRLYWYRQTLGQGPEFLTYFQNEAQLEKSRLLSDRFSAERPKGSFSTLEIQRTEQGDSAMYLCASSNGDGGALDDQPQHFGDGTRLSIL.

J is TRBJ2-7 and V is TRBV27; D gene ambiguous. V was shortened by 2 bases and J by 0 bases, with 11 bases between the two germline ends. The CDR3 has 15 amino acids. Germline V CDR1 and CDR2: MNHEY, SMNVEV (reference sequence). This chain's CDR3 is CASSLRAQTSYEQYF. As DNA, the CDR3 is TGTGCCAGCAGTTTACGAGCACAGACCTCCTACGAGCAGTACTTC.

This chain links TRBV29-1 with TRBJ2-1, with 13 bases identical to TRBD2. The CDR3 has 17 amino acids. Trimming cost V 6 bases and J 0 bases; bases outside gene matches: 8. From germline, CDR1 is SQVTM and CDR2 ANQGSEA. The CDR3 protein is CSVDGLAGDFSYNEQFF. The CDR3 DNA reads TGCAGCGTCGATGGACTAGCGGGGGACTTCTCCTACAATGAGCAGTTCTTC.

The V and J genes are TRBV5-1 and TRBJ2-3; D is possibly TRBD1 or TRBD2 (5 bases each). V was shortened by 4 bases and J by 6 bases, with 30 bases between the two germline ends. The germline V gene encodes CDR1 SGHRS and CDR2 YFSETQ. The CDR3 consists of 19 residues. CDR3 sequence: CASSNIRRPGAPSLDTQYF. CDR3 nucleotides: TGCGCCAGCAGCAACATAAGAAGACCCGGGGCCCCCTCGTTGGATACGCAGTATTTT.

The chain uses TRBV28 and TRBJ2-7, with 8 bases matching TRBD1. This CDR3 has 14 amino acids. V gave up 3 bases and J gave up 7 bases; unmatched junction bases: 8. In germline, CDR1 is MDHEN, CDR2 SYDVKM. CDR3 in DNA: TGTGCCAGCAGTTTGACAGGGGCACTCTGGGAGCAGTACTTC. Protein product: CASSLTGALWEQYF.

This sequence joins TRBV3-1 and TRBJ2-5; D is perhaps TRBD1 (6 bases). The closer fit of TRBJ2-7 to the DNA end suggests the J call may be wrong. This CDR3 region has 14 residues. Germline loops: CDR1 LGHDT, CDR2 YNNKEL (reference sequence). The CDR3 reads CASSQGIQGGEQYF. The CDR3 coding sequence is TGTGCCAGCAGCCAAGGTATACAGGGTGGCGAGCAGTACTTC.

This clonotype has a handful of counts. The chain couples TRBV10-3 to TRBJ2-7, with D possibly being TRBD1 or TRBD2 (5 bases each). The V end lost 11 bases, the J end lost 2 bases, and 10 bases lay between the germline ends. This CDR3 spans 11 amino acids. Germline V CDR1 and CDR2: ENHRY, SYGVKD. In DNA form, the CDR3 reads TGTGCCTCCGGGACCGCCTACGAGCAGTACTTC. Amino acids: CASGTAYEQYF.

The CDR3: CASSFQGGSETQYF. Here the CDR3 DNA reads TGTGCCAGCAGCTTTCAGGGAGGGTCGGAGACCCAGTACTTC. The chain couples TRBV7-2 to TRBJ2-5; TRBD2 matches 7 bases. Germline assignment: CDR1 SGHTA and CDR2 FQGNSA. The V and J ends lost 3 bases and 5 bases, in that order; junction bases with no gene match: 6. The CDR3 is 14 amino acids.

This clonotype has a handful of counts. The gene calls are TRBV27 and TRBJ2-5, with 11 nucleotides matching TRBD1. Trimming removed 3 bases from V and 4 bases from J; junction bases left unmatched: 7. Germline V gene lookup returns CDR1 MNHEY and CDR2 SMNVEV (reference sequence). The CDR3 extends over 16 amino acids. CDR3 region: CASSFRTGGLGETQYF. Here the CDR3 DNA reads TGTGCCAGCAGTTTTAGGACAGGGGGCTTGGGAGAGACCCAGTACTTC.

This clonotype was counted between two and nine times. The rearrangement joins TRBV4-1 to TRBJ1-2; no firm D call. Germline CDR1 MGHRA, CDR2 YSYEKL. The CDR3 is made up of 16 amino acids. The ends were cut back, 1 base at V and 0 bases at J, with 12 bases in the middle. The CDR3 DNA sequence: TGCGCCAGCAGCCAAGGGGGAGGACGCGCTAACTATGGCTACACCTTC. This gives the protein CASSQGGGRANYGYTF.

This clonotype was seen a few times. The CDR3 nucleotides read TGTGCCAGCAGCATTTCTAGCGGTCTCAACAATGAGCAGTTCTTC. It is translated as CASSISSGLNNEQFF. The chain uses TRBV7-7 and TRBJ2-1; 7 nucleotides match TRBD2. With V trimmed by 5 bases and J by 5 bases, 9 bases remained unmatched. The germline V gene has CDR1 SSHAT and CDR2 FNYEAQ (reference sequence). The CDR3 totals 15 residues.